The present entry profiles one T cell receptor (beta chain) with its context. Authors' analysis steps: It was from reference gene primer amplification that nucleated cell counts were estimated. Repertoires were generated with immunoSEQ multiplex PCR, while TCRdb's copy carries only in-frame clones and drops some. The V and J calls and the clone size are those of that table, but D and trimming were determined from the DNA. The repertoire has about 100,000 clones, approximately 89% of them found once; the top ten carry roughly 11%. The data were taken from a study of blood T cell repertoires in COVID-19. For the study at large: COVID-19 samples, acute and convalescent, were from the United States, Italy and Spain. From T cells, B-cell-depleted T cells, or PBMCs came the material, which was cDNA or gDNA.

This TCR was recovered from a man older than 75 with acute or convalescent COVID-19. The sequencing sample was made of peripheral blood.

This chain's CDR3 is CASSTMTNSQPQHF. The CDR3 DNA reads as TGTGCCAGTAGTACAATGACTAATAGTCAGCCCCAGCATTTT. This chain links TRBV19 with TRBJ1-5; D not certain. CDR3 size: 14 residues. The germline V gene has CDR1 LNHDA and CDR2 SQIVND (reference sequence). Trimming left V 4 bases short and J 6 bases short, with 13 bases between.